This TCR beta chain was observed in a study of a mutant IDH1 vaccine in newly diagnosed glioma. Study background: Patients were given eight vaccinations, scheduled in weeks 1, 3, 5, 7, 11, 15, 19 and 23. Earlier care involved radiotherapy, temozolomide, or both, and the majority received both. Treated patients, averaging around 40 years, were roughly 60% male and around 38% female. Study results and caveats: Among top peripheral T cell clonotypes, changes seemed unrelated to pseudoprogression.

The table came from immunoSEQ multiplex PCR; TCRdb's copy has only in-frame clones and leaves some out. The sample contains 57,000 or so clones, 84% of which appear only once. Time point given: week 11, during vaccination. Vaccination comprised doses that each held 300 ug of mutant IDH1 20-mer peptide, plus topical imiquimod. The CDR3 sequence is 13 residues long. Per the germline V gene, CDR1 is SNHLY and CDR2 is FYNNEI. The V and J ends lost 11 bases and 3 bases respectively, with 14 bases between them. About this clone: Its antigen is not identified.

The clonotype was recovered from a man aged 30 to 45 with glioma. The sample consisted of PBMCs, taken from a glioma patient whose treatment included an IDH1 peptide vaccine. The chain is built from TRBV2 and TRBJ2-1; TRBD2 might be the D (6 bases). CDR3 sequence (DNA): TGTGCCGGTAGCGGCTATGGCTACAATGAGCAGTTCTTC. Translation: CAGSGYGYNEQFF.